Shown below are 7 T cell receptor beta chains from a single sample sequenced in a study of metastatic and nonmetastatic thyroid tumors. Thyroid surgery took place with no prior treatment in any patient. TCRdb re-clonotyped the PCR reads through MiXCR. The sample shows roughly 20,000 clones, 15% to 20% of them seen only once. Sequencing was carried out using tumor tissue. These receptors all come from a female donor with papillary thyroid cancer or a benign thyroid nodule (not recorded which). Some clones in this sample may be carry-over from other donors' samples.

This clone was seen repeatedly, ten times or more. For the CDR3, the DNA is TGTGCCAGCAGCGCCTCGAGACCTGGGGCCAACGTCCTGACTTTC. Amino acids: CASSASRPGANVLTF. V is TRBV6-1 and J is TRBJ2-6; D gene ambiguous. Germline-derived CDR1 and CDR2 are MNHNS and SASEGT. V was trimmed by 6 bases and J by 2 bases, leaving 11 bases between them. This CDR3 contains 15 residues.

This clone was counted at least ten times. The chain links TRBV19 to TRBJ2-3, with TRBD1 as a possible D gene (6 bases). Trimming left V 5 bases short and J 3 bases short, with 21 bases between. This CDR3 has 17 amino acids. Germline V gene data show CDR1 as LNHDA and CDR2 as SQIVND (reference sequence). DNA for the CDR3: TGTGCCAGTAGTCCATCGACAGGCACGAAGGGAACAGATACGCAGTATTTT. It is translated as CASSPSTGTKGTDTQYF.

By sample share, this clone is medium-sized. The chain couples TRBV19 to TRBJ1-1; 8 positions match TRBD1. The CDR3 spans 13 residues. CDR1 LNHDA and CDR2 SQIVND come from the germline V gene (reference sequence). V was clipped by 9 bases and J by 0 bases; unmatched bases: 3. The CDR3 DNA sequence: TGTGCCAGCGACAGGGGTATGAACACTGAAGCTTTCTTT. This encodes CASDRGMNTEAFF.

This clone was recorded at least ten times. The chain is built from TRBV19 and TRBJ1-1; D gene unclear. Between the trimmed V and J ends, which lost 1 base and 5 bases, there was a span of 14 bases. CDR1 and CDR2 (germline): LNHDA, SQIVND (reference sequence). The length of the CDR3 is 15 residues. CDR3 DNA sequence: TGTGCCAGTAGTATAGCCTTCCCCGCTCGGACTGAAGCTTTCTTT. Translation: CASSIAFPARTEAFF.

This clone was found many times. CDR3 in amino acids: CASSLTGSKTEKLFF. CDR3 nucleotides: TGCGCCAGCAGCTTGACGGGGTCGAAAACGGAAAAACTGTTTTTT. This chain links TRBV5-1 with TRBJ1-4; D gene uncertain. The length of the CDR3 is 15 residues. The V and J ends lost 1 base and 8 bases respectively, with 15 bases between them. Germline V gene sequence: CDR1 SGHRS, CDR2 YFSETQ.

By frequency in the sample, this clone is medium-sized. The CDR3 DNA reads as TGCGCCAGCAGCCAGGGACAGGGAATTTCCTACAATGAGCAGTTCTTC. Amino acid sequence: CASSQGQGISYNEQFF. The chain employs TRBV5-1 and TRBJ2-1, with TRBD1 matching 9 bases. The CDR3 covers 16 residues. CDR1 SGHRS and CDR2 YFSETQ come from the germline V gene. J lost 1 base, V lost 4 bases, and 6 bases had no gene match.

This clone was found a few times. This sequence joins TRBV27 and TRBJ2-2; tentative D call: TRBD1 (5 bases). V was pared by 10 bases and J by 6 bases, with 21 bases between. The CDR3 runs to 15 residues. Germline CDR1 reads MNHEY; CDR2 reads SMNVEV (reference sequence). CDR3 loop: CAIILLEGVAGELFF. In DNA, the CDR3 is TGTGCCATCATTTTATTGGAAGGGGTGGCCGGGGAGCTGTTTTTT.